This passage covers 27 T cell receptor beta chains from one sample sequenced in a study of T cells in Graves' hyperthyroidism and ophthalmopathy. Amplified TCR beta CDR3 regions came from RNA transcripts. With the HTBI primer set, the TCR CDR3 went through a first round of RT-PCR. TCRdb independently ran MiXCR on the multiplex PCR reads; one entry per CDR3 protein. The data contain more than 250,000 distinct CDR3 sequences, about 15% of them singletons. Sample: blood. These receptor sequences come from a woman between 45 and 60 years old with Graves' hyperthyroidism that later progressed to Graves' ophthalmopathy.

This clonotype was counted many times. CDR3 coding DNA: TGTGCCTGGTCGGTAGGGTCTACGGCAACTAATGAAAAACTGTTTTTT. This encodes CAWSVGSTATNEKLFF. V usage is TRBV30 and J usage is TRBJ1-4; no clear D. CDR3 length: 16 amino acids. Trimming shortened V by 5 bases and J by 0 bases, and 16 bases separated the two germline ends. Germline CDR1 and CDR2: GTSNPN and SVGIG (reference sequence).

In its sample, this clonotype was seen many times. The chain couples TRBV28 to TRBJ2-7; 9 positions match TRBD1. Trimming removed 5 bases from V and 7 bases from J; junction bases left unmatched: 12. The CDR3 loop spans 15 amino acids. Looked up from germline, CDR1 is MDHEN and CDR2 is SYDVKM. In DNA, the CDR3 is TGTGCCAGCAGTCCTCCCGGGACAGGGATTGGGGAGCAGTACTTC. Translation gives CASSPPGTGIGEQYF.

This clonotype was seen ten or more times. The CDR3 nucleotides are TGTGCCAGCAGTTACTCTCGGACGTCTTCCGTGGGGACCCAGTACTTC. This sequence encodes CASSYSRTSSVGTQYF. The V gene is TRBV6-2 or TRBV6-3, the J gene TRBJ2-5; no clear D gene. The V end lost 0 bases, the J end lost 7 bases, and 18 bases lay between the germline ends. Per germline, CDR1 MNHEY and CDR2 SVGEGT. CDR3 length: 16 amino acids.

This clonotype was recorded many times. The chain carries TRBV3-1 and TRBJ2-7, with TRBD2 identical over 12 bases. Unmatched junction bases numbered 18, after V lost 4 bases and J lost 2 bases. The CDR3 totals 20 residues. Germline V CDR1 and CDR2: LGHDT, YNNKEL (reference sequence). DNA for the CDR3: TGTGCCAGCAGCCGGCGCCCAGGAACCCTTGGACTAGCGGGAACCTACGAGCAGTACTTC. Encoded protein: CASSRRPGTLGLAGTYEQYF.

The rearrangement uses TRBV7-6 and TRBJ2-1; TRBD2 aligns across 9 bases. Germline V gene data show CDR1 as SGHVS and CDR2 as FNYEAQ. The CDR3 covers 14 residues. Unmatched junction bases numbered 8, after V lost 5 bases and J lost 9 bases. CDR3 amino acids: CASSRLAEGGEQFF. Here the CDR3 DNA reads TGTGCCAGCAGCAGACTAGCGGAGGGGGGTGAGCAGTTCTTC.

As regards this clonotype: The CDR3 end shows no conserved phenylalanine or tryptophan, and so a read error is likely. This chain connects TRBV19 to TRBJ1-1, with 7 bases aligning to TRBD1. This CDR3 has 13 amino acids. V trimming: 5 bases; J trimming: 1 base; junction bases outside the gene matches: 1. Germline values: CDR1 LNHDA, CDR2 SQIVND (reference sequence). DNA of the CDR3: TGTGCCAGTAGTCGGACAGGGAACACTGAAGCTTTCCTT. As protein: CASSRTGNTEAFL.

The chain has TRBV20-1 and TRBJ2-3; 10 positions match TRBD1. The CDR3 is 15 residues long. V shed 1 base and J 0 bases; nucleotides not matched to a gene: 1. Per the germline V gene, CDR1 is DFQATT and CDR2 is SNEGSKA (reference sequence). This CDR3 reads CSARGQGASTDTQYF. As DNA, the CDR3 is TGCAGTGCTAGAGGACAGGGGGCTAGCACAGATACGCAGTATTTT.

The J gene is TRBJ2-1, the V gene TRBV4-2; tentative D call: TRBD2 (5 bases). CDR1 and CDR2 (germline): LGHNA, YNFKEQ. This CDR3 region has 16 residues. The V and J ends lost 1 base and 7 bases respectively, with 17 bases between them. The CDR3 protein is CASSQGASLNRNEQFF. The CDR3 DNA reads as TGTGCCAGCAGCCAAGGGGCTAGCCTCAACAGAAATGAGCAGTTCTTC.

The table lists this clonotype with many counts. The chain joins TRBV28 to TRBJ2-7, with unresolved D. The CDR3 has 12 residues. V was shortened by 2 bases and J by 6 bases, with 8 bases between the two germline ends. Germline loops: CDR1 MDHEN, CDR2 SYDVKM. CDR3 amino acids: CASSLRESEQYF. In nucleotides, the CDR3 is TGTGCCAGCAGTTTAAGGGAATCCGAGCAGTACTTC.

With regard to this clonotype: The junction and the germline gene differ at one end; a read error may be behind it. This sequence joins TRBV19 and TRBJ2-5; perhaps D is TRBD1 or TRBD2 (5 bases each). The CDR3 covers 14 residues. CDR1 is LNHDA, CDR2 SQIVND, per germline (reference sequence). Here the CDR3 reads CASTPRGAQETQCF. DNA of the CDR3: TGTGCCAGTACTCCGAGGGGAGCCCAAGAGACCCAGTGCTTC.

This clonotype was recorded at least ten times. The rearrangement links TRBV20-1 to TRBJ2-7; D may be TRBD1 or TRBD2 (5 bases each). CDR3 length equals 13 residues. Germline V gene sequence: CDR1 DFQATT, CDR2 SNEGSKA (reference sequence). Between the trimmed V and J ends, which lost 6 bases and 0 bases, there was a span of 12 bases. The CDR3 region is CSADGTSSYEQYF. CDR3 nucleotide sequence: TGCAGTGCCGACGGGACGTCCTCCTACGAGCAGTACTTC.

This clonotype was observed a few times. This clone may be a read error of a much larger clone one base away. V is TRBV28 and J is TRBJ2-7; D remains ambiguous. The CDR3 has 14 amino acids. Per germline, CDR1 MDHEN and CDR2 SYDVKM. The DNA for the CDR3 is TGTGCCAGCAGTTTCAGAGGATACTCCTACGAGCAGCACTTC. It is translated as CASSFRGYSYEQHF.

In its sample, this clonotype was seen many times. The chain recombines TRBV30 with TRBJ1-1; unclear D gene. The CDR3 spans 13 residues. The ends were cut back, 0 bases at V and 3 bases at J, with 8 bases in the middle. The V gene's germline CDR1 is GTSNPN and CDR2 SVGIG (reference sequence). The CDR3 loop reads CAWSVHGDTEAFF. The CDR3 bases are TGTGCCTGGAGTGTACACGGAGACACTGAAGCTTTCTTT.

This clonotype showed up just a few times. The J gene is TRBJ2-1, the V gene TRBV12-3 or TRBV12-4; no clear D gene. The CDR3 is made up of 14 amino acids. V gave up 6 bases and J gave up 7 bases, with 16 bases separating them. The CDR3 region has the DNA TGTGCCAGCAGAAACCGACTGGAAGAAAATGAGCAGTTCTTC. As protein: CASRNRLEENEQFF.

On this clonotype itself: This may arise from a read error, as a much more abundant clone is one base away. The chain recombines TRBV6-1 with TRBJ2-2; D is unclear. The length of the CDR3 is 14 residues. CDR1 is MNHNS, CDR2 SASEGT, per germline. The CDR3 DNA reads TGTGCCAGCAAAATCAGTCTCATGACCGAGGAGCTGTTTTTT. Translation gives CASKISLMTEELFF.

This clonotype was observed many times. The rearrangement joins TRBV28 to TRBJ2-3, with D perhaps matching TRBD1 or TRBD2 (5 bases each). V was shortened by 9 bases and J by 4 bases, with 11 bases between the two germline ends. The CDR3 covers 12 residues. Germline CDR1 MDHEN, CDR2 SYDVKM. The DNA of the CDR3 is TGTGCCAGTTTCACGGGGCCAGATACGCAGTATTTT. Its protein product is CASFTGPDTQYF. The full variable domain, its missing parts supplied by reference TRBV28 and TRBJ2-3, is DVKVTQSSRYLVKRTGEKVFLECVQDMDHENMFWYRQDPGLGLRLIYFSYDVKMKEKGDIPEGYSVSREKKERFSLILESASTNQTSMYLCASFTGPDTQYFGPGTRLTVL.

This clonotype was counted ten times or more. The chain carries TRBV20-1 and TRBJ2-1; D is uncertain. This CDR3 is 15 amino acids long. CDR1 is DFQATT, CDR2 SNEGSKA, per germline (reference sequence). Between the trimmed V and J ends, which lost 0 bases and 7 bases, there was a span of 16 bases. CDR3 bases: TGCAGTGCTAGAGATGCAAAGGACCCGTATAATGAGCAGTTCTTC. Residues: CSARDAKDPYNEQFF.

The table lists this clonotype with many counts. The rearrangement uses TRBV3-1 and TRBJ1-1; the D is unclear. This CDR3 has 13 amino acids. The V end was cut by 1 base, the J end by 1 base, with 4 bases between. CDR1 is LGHDT, CDR2 YNNKEL, per germline (reference sequence). The CDR3 DNA is TGTGCCAGCAGCCAAGGGGCGAACACTGAAGCTTTCTTT. As protein: CASSQGANTEAFF.

The V and J genes are TRBV9 and TRBJ2-1; 7 bases fit TRBD2. CDR3 length: 16 residues. J was trimmed by 5 bases and V by 0 bases; bases with no gene match: 8. Looked up from germline, CDR1 is SGDLS and CDR2 is YYNGEE. CDR3 residues: CASSVGGGRIDNEQFF. The CDR3 DNA is TGTGCCAGCAGCGTAGGTGGCGGGAGAATCGACAATGAGCAGTTCTTC.

V and J are TRBV6-2 or TRBV6-3 and TRBJ2-3; no clear D. Trimming took 10 bases from V and 2 from J, leaving 10 bases between them. This CDR3 comprises 12 residues. Germline loops: CDR1 MNHEY, CDR2 SVGEGT. The CDR3 spells CATLHYTDTQYF. In DNA form, the CDR3 reads TGTGCCACGCTCCACTACACAGATACGCAGTATTTT.

This clonotype was found many times. The CDR3 spells CASSPQDTEAFF. The DNA of the CDR3 is TGTGCCAGCTCACCCCAGGACACTGAAGCTTTCTTT. The chain has TRBV18 and TRBJ1-1; no clear D gene. Germline V lookup: CDR1 KGHSH, CDR2 LQKENI. The CDR3 totals 12 residues. V lost 3 bases, J lost 3 bases, and 5 bases lay in between.

V is TRBV6-2 or TRBV6-3 and J is TRBJ2-5, with a possible D match to TRBD1 (6 bases). The V gene's germline CDR1 is MNHEY and CDR2 SVGEGT. The CDR3 totals 14 residues. The germline V and J ends were trimmed by 2 bases and 5 bases, with 12 bases remaining between them. CDR3 in amino acids: CASSYGWGQETQYF. Written as DNA, the CDR3 is TGTGCCAGCAGTTACGGGTGGGGGCAGGAGACCCAGTACTTC.

The V and J genes are TRBV6-1 and TRBJ1-1; D not certain. This CDR3 has 13 residues. Germline V gives CDR1 MNHNS, CDR2 SASEGT. Trimming cost V 2 bases and J 10 bases, with 14 bases left between them. The CDR3 sequence: CASSETSGRRAFF. The CDR3 DNA follows: TGTGCCAGCAGTGAAACGTCGGGGAGAAGAGCTTTCTTT.

There are many counts of this clonotype. This sequence joins TRBV7-2 and TRBJ1-1; D possibly corresponds to TRBD1 (5 bases). CDR1 is SGHTA, CDR2 FQGNSA, per germline. Trimming stripped 5 bases from V and 0 bases from J, with 13 bases between. There are 15 residues in the CDR3. The CDR3 DNA reads as TGTGCCAGCAGCCCCTCGACAGCATTGAACACTGAAGCTTTCTTT. Its translation: CASSPSTALNTEAFF.

About this clonotype itself: It may be a read error: a sequence one base away is much more abundant. The V and J genes are TRBV30 and TRBJ1-2; D is uncertain. The CDR3 sequence is 15 residues long. The V end was cut by 0 bases, the J end by 8 bases, with 19 bases between. CDR1 and CDR2 (germline): GTSNPN, SVGIG (reference sequence). CDR3 sequence reads: CAWSVPRRAKEGYTF. In nucleotides, the CDR3 is TGTGCCTGGAGTGTCCCCAGACGGGCGAAGGAAGGCTACACCTTC.

V is TRBV7-4 and J is TRBJ2-1; maybe TRBD2 (6 bases). CDR1 and CDR2 from the germline V gene are SGHVT and SQSDAQ. The germline V and J ends were trimmed by 2 bases and 8 bases, with 16 bases remaining between them. The CDR3 is made up of 15 amino acids. In DNA, the CDR3 is TGTGCCAGCAGCTTATCTTGGCGGGACGGTGATGAGCAGTTCTTC. It is translated as CASSLSWRDGDEQFF.

The table lists this clonotype with many counts. The chain recombines TRBV28 with TRBJ2-1; 11 nucleotides align to TRBD2. Germline values: CDR1 MDHEN, CDR2 SYDVKM. The CDR3 extends over 16 amino acids. The V gene end was trimmed by 10 bases and the J gene end by 0 bases; junction bases not matched to a gene: 8. CDR3 nucleotide sequence: TGTGCCATCGTCGGGACTAGCGGTAGCTCCTACAATGAGCAGTTCTTC. This translates into CAIVGTSGSSYNEQFF.